These T cell receptor beta chains were read from a single sample in a study of OX40 agonist ivuxolimab in advanced cancers. Measured with immunoSEQ multiplex PCR; TCRdb has only the in-frame clones, and not every one. The sample lists 55,000 to 70,000 clones, around 85% occurring once. Sequenced material: CD4+ or CD8+ T cells sorted from blood, taken in a trial of the OX40 agonist ivuxolimab. The receptor source for this set is an adult with an advanced solid tumor such as melanoma, head and neck, liver or kidney cancer. CDR3s include the opening cysteine and the closing phenylalanine or tryptophan. Fields, in order: clone size, J gene, V gene, D gene, CDR3 protein, CDR3 DNA. The D gene is left open where the match is weak. Expanded clones get a size class; other rows say once, few or many, or leave the size out.

.	TRBJ2-3	TRBV6-6	.	CASSSGLLTDTQYF	TGTGCCAGCAGTTCGGGACTCCTCACAGATACGCAGTATTTT
.	TRBJ2-7	TRBV30	TRBD1	CAWGIQGTYEQYF	TGTGCCTGGGGTATACAGGGGACCTACGAGCAGTACTTC
.	TRBJ1-2	TRBV13	.	CASSPTDRQNYGYTF	TGTGCCAGCAGCCCGACCGACAGGCAGAACTATGGCTACACCTTC
.	TRBJ1-5	TRBV6-5	.	CASSSSGGPQHF	TGTGCCAGCAGCTCATCAGGTGGGCCCCAGCATTTT
once	TRBJ2-2	TRBV7-6	TRBD2	CASSADLAGPTGELFF	TGTGCCAGCAGCGCAGATCTAGCGGGACCGACCGGGGAGCTGTTTTTT
.	TRBJ1-4	TRBV9	.	CASSPRGGFNEKLFF	TGTGCCAGCAGCCCCCGGGGAGGGTTTAATGAAAAACTGTTTTTT
.	TRBJ2-7	TRBV5-6	.	CASSLQSIREQYF	TGTGCCAGCAGCTTGCAGAGTATACGAGAGCAGTACTTC
.	TRBJ1-6	TRBV4-1	.	CASSQVFVDTGKGSPLHF	TGCGCCAGCAGCCAAGTCTTTGTAGACACCGGCAAAGGTTCACCCCTCCACTTT
.	TRBJ1-3	TRBV10-3	.	CAISESLGIGNTIYF	TGTGCCATCAGTGAGTCTCTGGGTATCGGAAACACCATATATTTT
.	TRBJ2-1	TRBV4-2	.	CASSQGFGTYNEQFF	TGTGCCAGCAGCCAAGGATTCGGCACTTACAATGAGCAGTTCTTC
.	TRBJ1-1	TRBV5-1	.	CASSKTGELMNTEAFF	TGCGCCAGCAGTAAGACAGGTGAACTCATGAACACTGAAGCTTTCTTT
once	TRBJ2-1	TRBV2	TRBD2	CASSERAGGPKQFF	TGTGCCAGCAGTGAAAGAGCGGGAGGGCCCAAGCAGTTCTTC
.	TRBJ1-4	TRBV5-1	TRBD1	CASSPGQTATNEKLFF	TGCGCCAGCAGCCCGGGACAGACTGCAACTAATGAAAAACTGTTTTTT
.	TRBJ1-4	TRBV5-1	TRBD1	CASGTGGADEKLFF	TGCGCCAGCGGCACAGGGGGCGCGGATGAAAAACTGTTTTTT
.	TRBJ1-3	TRBV6-6	.	CASSSLLGTGNTIYF	TGTGCCAGCAGTTCCCTGTTGGGGACTGGAAACACCATATATTTT
.	TRBJ1-2	TRBV6-1	TRBD1	CASSEPGQGNYGYTF	TGTGCCAGCAGTGAACCGGGACAGGGGAACTATGGCTACACCTTC
.	TRBJ2-5	TRBV7-8	.	CASRSQLVALEETQYF	TGTGCCAGCAGGTCCCAACTAGTCGCCCTGGAAGAGACCCAGTACTTC
.	TRBJ1-5	TRBV12-5	.	CASAIGGGQPQHF	TGTGCTAGTGCCATCGGGGGCGGCCAGCCCCAGCATTTT
.	TRBJ2-2	TRBV5-6	TRBD2	CASSLGLAGGNTGELFF	TGTGCCAGCAGCTTGGGACTAGCGGGAGGGAACACCGGGGAGCTGTTTTTT
.	TRBJ1-2	TRBV10-3	.	CAISEFSGSGGYTF	TGTGCCATCAGTGAGTTTTCGGGTTCCGGTGGCTACACCTTC
once	TRBJ2-3	TRBV19	.	CASSISSRDTQYF	TGTGCCAGTAGTATATCTTCTCGAGATACGCAGTATTTT
.	TRBJ1-5	TRBV19	.	CASSLLLGSNQPQHF	TGTGCCAGTAGTCTCCTCCTTGGGAGCAATCAGCCCCAGCATTTT